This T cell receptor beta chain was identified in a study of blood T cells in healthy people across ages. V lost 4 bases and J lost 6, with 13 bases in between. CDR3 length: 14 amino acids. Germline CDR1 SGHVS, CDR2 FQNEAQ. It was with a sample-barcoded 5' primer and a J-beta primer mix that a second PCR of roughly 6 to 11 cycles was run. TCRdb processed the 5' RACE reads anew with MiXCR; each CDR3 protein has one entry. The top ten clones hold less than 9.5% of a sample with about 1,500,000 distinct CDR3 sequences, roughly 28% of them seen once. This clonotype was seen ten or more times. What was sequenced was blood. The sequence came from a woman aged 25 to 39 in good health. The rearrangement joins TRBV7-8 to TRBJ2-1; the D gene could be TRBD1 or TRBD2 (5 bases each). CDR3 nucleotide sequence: TGTGCCAGCAGCTCCCTAGTTGGGGGCAATGAGCAGTTCTTC. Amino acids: CASSSLVGGNEQFF. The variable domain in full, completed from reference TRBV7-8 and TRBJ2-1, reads GAGVSQSPRYKVAKRGQDVALRCDPISGHVSLFWYQQALGQGPEFLTYFQNEAQLDKSGLPSDRFFAERPEGSVSTLKIQRTQQEDSAVYLCASSSLVGGNEQFFGPGTRLTVL.